The entry below describes one T cell receptor beta chain. PCR was performed using 60 Vbeta and 13 Jbeta primers. This table comes from immunoSEQ multiplex PCR, and its TCRdb copy is limited to in-frame clones, with some not included. The repertoire holds roughly 150,000 clones, with roughly 80% as singletons. These data come from a study of cytomegalovirus exposure and HLA in healthy donors. Germline values: CDR1 LNHDA, CDR2 SQIVND (reference sequence). Trimming took 1 base from V and 5 from J, leaving 12 bases between them. The CDR3 length is 14 residues. The chain combines TRBV19 with TRBJ2-7; the D is unclear. The specimen sequenced was PBMCs. The sequence came from a female donor in good health and CMV-seronegative. CDR3 in amino acids: CASSIVGSAHEQYF. Here the CDR3 DNA reads TGTGCCAGTAGTATAGTCGGGTCGGCGCACGAGCAGTACTTC.